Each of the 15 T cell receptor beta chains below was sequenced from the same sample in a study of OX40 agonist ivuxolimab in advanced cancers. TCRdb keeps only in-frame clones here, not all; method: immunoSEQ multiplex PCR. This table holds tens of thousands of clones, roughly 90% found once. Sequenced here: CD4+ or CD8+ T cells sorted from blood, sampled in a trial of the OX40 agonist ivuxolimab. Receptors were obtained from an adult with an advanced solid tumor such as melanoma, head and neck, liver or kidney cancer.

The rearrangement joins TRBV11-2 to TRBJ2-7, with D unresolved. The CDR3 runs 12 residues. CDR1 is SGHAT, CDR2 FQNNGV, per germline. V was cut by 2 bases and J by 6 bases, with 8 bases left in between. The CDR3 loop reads CASSLSRSEQYF. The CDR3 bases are TGTGCCAGCAGCTTAAGCCGGAGCGAGCAGTACTTC.

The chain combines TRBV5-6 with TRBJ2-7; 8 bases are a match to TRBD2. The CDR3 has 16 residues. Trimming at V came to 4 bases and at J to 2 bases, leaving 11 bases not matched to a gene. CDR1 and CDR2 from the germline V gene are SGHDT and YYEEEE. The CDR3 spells CASSPRSAGVAYEQYF. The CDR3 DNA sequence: TGTGCCAGCAGCCCCCGGTCAGCGGGAGTGGCCTACGAGCAGTACTTC. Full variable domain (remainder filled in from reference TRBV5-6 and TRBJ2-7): DAGVTQSPTHLIKTRGQQVTLRCSPKSGHDTVSWYQQALGQGPQFIFQYYEEEERQRGNFPDRFSGHQFPNYSSELNVNALLLGDSALYLCASSPRSAGVAYEQYFGPGTRLTVT.

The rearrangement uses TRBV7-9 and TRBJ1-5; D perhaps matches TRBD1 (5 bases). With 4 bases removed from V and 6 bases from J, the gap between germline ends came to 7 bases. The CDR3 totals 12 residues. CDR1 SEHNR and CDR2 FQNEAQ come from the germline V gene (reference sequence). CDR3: CASSSGGQPQHF. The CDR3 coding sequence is TGTGCCAGCAGCTCTGGGGGTCAGCCCCAGCATTTT.

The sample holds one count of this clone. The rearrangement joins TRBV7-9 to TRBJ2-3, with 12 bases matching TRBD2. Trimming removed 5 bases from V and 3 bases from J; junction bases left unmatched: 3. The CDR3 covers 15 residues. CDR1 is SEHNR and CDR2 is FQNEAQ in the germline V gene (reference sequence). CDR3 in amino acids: CASSRTSGTTDTQYF. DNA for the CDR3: TGTGCCAGCAGCCGGACTAGCGGGACAACAGATACGCAGTATTTT. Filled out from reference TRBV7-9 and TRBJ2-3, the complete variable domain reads DTGVSQNPRHKITKRGQNVTFRCDPISEHNRLYWYRQTLGQGPEFLTYFQNEAQLEKSRLLSDRFSAERPKGSFSTLEIQRTEQGDSAMYLCASSRTSGTTDTQYFGPGTRLTVL.

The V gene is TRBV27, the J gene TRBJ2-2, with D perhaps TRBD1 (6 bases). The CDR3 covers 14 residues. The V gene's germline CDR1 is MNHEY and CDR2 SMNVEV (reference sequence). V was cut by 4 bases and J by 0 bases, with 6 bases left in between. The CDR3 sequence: CASSWTANTGELFF. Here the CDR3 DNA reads TGTGCCAGCAGTTGGACAGCGAACACCGGGGAGCTGTTTTTT.

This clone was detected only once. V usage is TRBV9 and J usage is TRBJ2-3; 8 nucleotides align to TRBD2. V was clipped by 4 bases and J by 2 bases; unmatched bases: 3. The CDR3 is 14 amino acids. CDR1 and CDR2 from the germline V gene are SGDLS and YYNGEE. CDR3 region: CASSPGLATDTQYF. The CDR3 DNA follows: TGTGCCAGCAGCCCCGGACTAGCCACAGATACGCAGTATTTT.

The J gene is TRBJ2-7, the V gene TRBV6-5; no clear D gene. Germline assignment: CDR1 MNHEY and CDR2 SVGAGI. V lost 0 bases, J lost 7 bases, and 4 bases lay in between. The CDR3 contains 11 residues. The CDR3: CASSYSTEQYF. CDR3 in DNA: TGTGCCAGCAGTTACTCGACAGAGCAGTACTTC.

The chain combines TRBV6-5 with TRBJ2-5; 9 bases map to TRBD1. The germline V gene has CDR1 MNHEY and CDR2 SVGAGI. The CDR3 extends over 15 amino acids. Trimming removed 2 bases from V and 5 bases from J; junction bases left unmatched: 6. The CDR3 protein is CASSYEDRGEETQYF. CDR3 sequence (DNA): TGTGCCAGCAGTTACGAGGACAGGGGTGAGGAGACCCAGTACTTC.

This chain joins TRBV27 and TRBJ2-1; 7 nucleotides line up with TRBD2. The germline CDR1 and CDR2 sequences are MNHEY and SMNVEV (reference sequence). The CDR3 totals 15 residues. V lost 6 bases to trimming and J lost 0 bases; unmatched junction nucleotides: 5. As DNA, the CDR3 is TGTGCCAGCAGCCAGGGACTACCCTCCTACAATGAGCAGTTCTTC. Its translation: CASSQGLPSYNEQFF.

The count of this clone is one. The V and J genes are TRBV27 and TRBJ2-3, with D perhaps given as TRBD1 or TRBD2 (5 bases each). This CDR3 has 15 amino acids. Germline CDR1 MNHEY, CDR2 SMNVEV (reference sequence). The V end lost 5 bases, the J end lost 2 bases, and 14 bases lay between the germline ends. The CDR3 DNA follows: TGTGCCAGCAGTCTTTTGGGGACGGCCACAGATACGCAGTATTTT. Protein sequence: CASSLLGTATDTQYF.

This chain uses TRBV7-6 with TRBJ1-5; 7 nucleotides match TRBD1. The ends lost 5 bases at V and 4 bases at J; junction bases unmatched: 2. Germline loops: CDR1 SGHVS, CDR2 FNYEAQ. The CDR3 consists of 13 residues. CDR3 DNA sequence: TGTGCCAGCAGCGAGACAGGGAATCAGCCCCAGCATTTT. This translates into CASSETGNQPQHF.

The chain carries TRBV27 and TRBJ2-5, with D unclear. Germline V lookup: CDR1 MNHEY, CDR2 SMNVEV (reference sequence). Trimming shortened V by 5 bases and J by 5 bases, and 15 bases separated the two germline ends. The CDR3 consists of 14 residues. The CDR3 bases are TGTGCCAGCAGTCTGAGGCTCTATGGGGAGACCCAGTACTTC. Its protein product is CASSLRLYGETQYF.

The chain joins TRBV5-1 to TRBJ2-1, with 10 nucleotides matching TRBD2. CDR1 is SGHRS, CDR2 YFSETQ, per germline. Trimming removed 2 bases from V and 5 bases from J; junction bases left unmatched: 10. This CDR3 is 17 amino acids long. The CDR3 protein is CASSLTVAGGWNNEQFF. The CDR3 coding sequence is TGCGCCAGCAGCTTAACTGTAGCGGGAGGCTGGAACAATGAGCAGTTCTTC.

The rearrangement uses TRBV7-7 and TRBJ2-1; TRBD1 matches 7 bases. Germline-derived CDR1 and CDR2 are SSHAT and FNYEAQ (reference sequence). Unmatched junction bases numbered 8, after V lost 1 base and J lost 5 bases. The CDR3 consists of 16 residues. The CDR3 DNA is TGTGCCAGCAGCTTAGACGGGACAGTTTTGAACAATGAGCAGTTCTTC. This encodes CASSLDGTVLNNEQFF.

The CDR3 DNA follows: TGTGCCAGCAGCATGCGGACAGGGGCGCCAGCTAACTATGGCTACACCTTC. This codes for CASSMRTGAPANYGYTF. The chain is built from TRBV9 and TRBJ1-2, with TRBD1 matching over 9 bases. Germline-derived CDR1 and CDR2 are SGDLS and YYNGEE. The CDR3 spans 17 residues. Germline trimming cut 4 bases from V and 0 bases from J; bases unmatched to any gene: 10.